This TCR beta chain was identified during a study of cytomegalovirus exposure and HLA in healthy donors. Study-level findings and limits: Later analysis found that TCR beta chains associated with HLA were more clonally expanded than other, equally common chains. An analysis done earlier found most TCR beta V segments productive about 87% or about 30% of the time. Relative to the approximately 670-donor mean, N-insertions were reportedly fewer in an Asian-associated ancestry cluster in a later analysis. Several top significant clusters appeared, in a later analysis, to be linked to common viral pathogens.

The PCR used 60 Vbeta and 13 Jbeta primers. The protocol was immunoSEQ multiplex PCR, while the TCRdb copy is restricted to in-frame clones and leaves out a portion. The sample comprises about 90,000 clones, roughly 74% of which are singletons, and approximately 16% rests with the top ten. The V and J ends lost 8 bases and 8 bases, in that order; junction bases with no gene match: 6. The V gene's germline CDR1 is LNHDA and CDR2 SQIVND (reference sequence). The CDR3 covers 12 residues. On this clone itself: Its target is not known.

The sequence was collected from a young woman in good health and CMV-seropositive. Sequenced material: PBMCs. The chain joins TRBV19 to TRBJ2-1, with 7 bases that match TRBD1. CDR3 protein: CASQQGMHEQFF. The CDR3, as DNA: TGTGCCAGTCAACAGGGGATGCATGAGCAGTTCTTC.